Listed here are 19 T cell receptor beta chains from one sample, sequenced in a study. TCRdb reprocessed the 5' RACE reads via MiXCR and lists one record per CDR3 protein. The table lists about 43,000 distinct CDR3 sequences, roughly 22% of them singletons. Cells sorted as Tregs were CD4+, CD25+ and CD127-/low. Sample: Tregs sorted from a lymph node. The receptors stem from a female donor with breast cancer.

This clonotype has at least ten counts. This rearrangement joins TRBV4-1 to TRBJ2-7; 9 bases line up with TRBD2. The CDR3 sequence is 16 residues long. J gave up 6 bases and V 3 bases, and 12 bases lay outside the gene matches. CDR1 is MGHRA, CDR2 YSYEKL, per germline. Written as DNA, the CDR3 is TGCGCCAGCAGCCATGAAAAGGGGACTAGCTTCTTCGAGCAGTACTTC. Its protein product is CASSHEKGTSFFEQYF.

The CDR3 nucleotides read TGTGCCACCAGTGACCCAGGACAGGGTAGCACAGATACGCAGTATTTT. Residues: CATSDPGQGSTDTQYF. The rearrangement uses TRBV24-1 and TRBJ2-3; 8 bases align to TRBD1. The length of the CDR3 is 16 residues. Losses at the gene ends were 4 bases for V and 0 bases for J; bases not matched to a gene: 5. Germline V CDR1 and CDR2: KGHDR, SFDVKD.

This clonotype was seen repeatedly, ten times or more. At one end the junction does not follow the germline gene, possibly because of a read error. The V gene is TRBV7-6, the J gene TRBJ2-2; 11 nucleotides agree with TRBD2. There are 15 residues in the CDR3. Per the germline V gene, CDR1 is SGHVS and CDR2 is FNYEAQ. CDR3 sequence: CASSLAGGSTGELFF. The CDR3 DNA reads TGTGCCAGCAGCCTAGCGGGAGGATCGACCGGGGAGCTGTTTTTT.

Within the sample, this clonotype is medium-sized. This chain uses TRBV6-1 with TRBJ1-4; D uncertain. CDR3 length: 14 amino acids. The germline CDR1 and CDR2 sequences are MNHNS and SASEGT. V lost 2 bases and J lost 4, with 8 bases in between. CDR3: CASSEHLSNEKLFF. The DNA for the CDR3 is TGTGCCAGCAGTGAACATTTGAGTAATGAAAAACTGTTTTTT.

This clonotype was recorded a few times. The chain is built from TRBV7-2 and TRBJ1-1; TRBD1 might be the D (5 bases). CDR1 and CDR2 (germline): SGHTA, FQGNSA. Trimming left V 4 bases short and J 5 bases short, with 14 bases between. The CDR3 runs 14 residues. CDR3 loop: CASSYAPGSTEAFF. CDR3 sequence (DNA): TGTGCCAGCAGCTATGCCCCAGGGAGTACTGAAGCTTTCTTT.

About this clonotype itself: One end of the junction does not line up with germline, which may come from a read error. CDR3 amino acids: CASSQASGNQEIQYF. CDR3 nucleotides: TGTGCCAGCAGCCAAGCTAGCGGAAACCAAGAGATCCAGTACTTC. The chain joins TRBV4-2 to TRBJ2-5; 7 positions match TRBD2. The CDR3 is made up of 15 amino acids. Germline V lookup: CDR1 LGHNA, CDR2 YNFKEQ.

This clonotype came up a few times. Written as DNA, the CDR3 is TGCGCCAGCAGCTTGTCAGGGGAAGGCACCGGGGAGCTGTTTTTT. It translates to CASSLSGEGTGELFF. The genes are TRBV5-1 and TRBJ2-2, with D possibly TRBD1 on 6 matching bases. This CDR3 is 15 amino acids long. V lost 1 base to trimming and J lost 4 bases, with 11 bases between them. The germline CDR1 and CDR2 sequences are SGHRS and YFSETQ.

The chain joins TRBV7-9 to TRBJ2-5; D is tentatively TRBD1 or TRBD2 (5 bases each). The CDR3 has 16 amino acids. The V gene's germline CDR1 is SEHNR and CDR2 FQNEAQ (reference sequence). V gave up 3 bases and J gave up 2 bases, with 16 bases separating them. The CDR3 DNA sequence: TGTGCCAGCAGCTTGGGGGTTCGGGTTGGTCAAGAGACCCAGTACTTC. Its translation is CASSLGVRVGQETQYF.

This clonotype was picked up a small number of times. The chain has TRBV4-1 and TRBJ2-5; 10 bases map to TRBD2. Germline CDR1 and CDR2: MGHRA and YSYEKL. J lost 1 base, V lost 1 base, and 3 bases had no gene match. The CDR3 spans 16 residues. The CDR3 sequence is CASSQVRTSGQETQYF. DNA of the CDR3: TGCGCCAGCAGCCAAGTCCGGACTAGCGGCCAAGAGACCCAGTACTTC.

The V gene is TRBV12-3 or TRBV12-4, the J gene TRBJ1-1; TRBD1 is a possible D gene (5 bases). V was pared by 0 bases and J by 7 bases, with 12 bases between. The CDR3 loop spans 14 amino acids. The CDR3 protein is CASSLAGRRIEAFF. The CDR3 DNA is TGTGCCAGCAGTTTAGCGGGACGTCGGATTGAAGCTTTCTTT.

This chain joins TRBV4-3 and TRBJ2-1; D unresolved. Trimming took 7 bases from V and 0 from J, leaving 22 bases between them. Looked up from germline, CDR1 is LGHNA and CDR2 is YSLEER. There are 18 residues in the CDR3. CDR3 sequence (DNA): TGCGCCAGCATCCGTTCTAGTGGCGATAGAAGCTCCTACAATGAGCAGTTCTTC. Protein: CASIRSSGDRSSYNEQFF.

Remarks on this clonotype: An end of the junction differs from the germline gene, which may be a read error. The gene calls are TRBV28 and TRBJ1-1; 7 bases are a match to TRBD1. Germline-derived CDR1 and CDR2 are MDHEN and SYDVKM. The CDR3 length is 16 residues. CDR3 bases: TGTGCCAGCAGTCGGGGTTCAGGGGGGTGGGATAATGAAGCTTACTTT. Translating gives CASSRGSGGWDNEAYF.

The chain recombines TRBV20-1 with TRBJ1-5, with D perhaps matching TRBD1 (5 bases). Trimming left V 6 bases short and J 3 bases short, with 15 bases between. Germline CDR1 reads DFQATT; CDR2 reads SNEGSKA (reference sequence). The length of the CDR3 is 14 residues. Here the CDR3 reads CSAISGGYNQPQHF. The DNA for the CDR3 is TGCAGTGCAATTTCGGGGGGATACAATCAGCCCCAGCATTTT.

Concerning this clonotype itself: The junction departs from the called germline gene at one end, perhaps through a read error. This chain uses TRBV3-1 with TRBJ2-1; 8 bases are shared with TRBD1. CDR3 length: 15 amino acids. Germline CDR1 LGHDT, CDR2 YNNKEL (reference sequence). The CDR3: CASRPGTGVYNKQFF. The CDR3 DNA reads TGTGCCAGCAGACCCGGGACAGGAGTCTACAATAAGCAGTTCTTC.

This clonotype was seen ten or more times. V usage is TRBV9 and J usage is TRBJ2-2, with 12 positions matching TRBD2. The CDR3 runs 17 residues. Germline CDR1 SGDLS, CDR2 YYNGEE. The ends lost 2 bases at V and 2 bases at J; junction bases unmatched: 4. The CDR3 is CASSVRTSGTNTGELFF. The CDR3, as DNA: TGTGCCAGCAGCGTGAGGACTAGCGGGACTAACACCGGGGAGCTGTTTTTT.

This clonotype was picked up a small number of times. The chain has TRBV5-1 and TRBJ2-7; unclear D gene. The length of the CDR3 is 14 residues. Looked up from germline, CDR1 is SGHRS and CDR2 is YFSETQ. V lost 0 bases to trimming and J lost 0 bases, with 7 bases between them. CDR3 coding DNA: TGCGCCAGCAGCTTGGGGGGAATCTCCTACGAGCAGTACTTC. Amino acid sequence: CASSLGGISYEQYF.

V gene TRBV7-2 combines with J gene TRBJ1-6, with D possibly matching TRBD1 (5 bases). CDR1 SGHTA and CDR2 FQGNSA come from the germline V gene. This CDR3 comprises 15 residues. The V end lost 5 bases, the J end lost 9 bases, and 17 bases lay between the germline ends. The CDR3 DNA reads TGTGCCAGCAGCCCGGCAGGGCTACGGGGTTCACCCCTCCACTTT. Translation: CASSPAGLRGSPLHF.

The V gene is TRBV20-1, the J gene TRBJ2-7; tentative D call: TRBD1 (6 bases). Trimming took 6 bases from V and 3 from J, leaving 15 bases between them. The CDR3 length is 13 residues. CDR1 DFQATT and CDR2 SNEGSKA come from the germline V gene (reference sequence). The chain's CDR3 is CSAERQENYEQYF. CDR3 coding DNA: TGCAGTGCAGAAAGACAGGAAAACTACGAGCAGTACTTC.

This clonotype was counted ten times or more. The chain has TRBV5-1 and TRBJ2-1, with 9 positions matching TRBD2. V shed 0 bases and J 8 bases; nucleotides not matched to a gene: 9. From germline, CDR1 is SGHRS and CDR2 YFSETQ. The length of the CDR3 is 16 residues. The CDR3 sequence: CASSLGLAGLGHEQFF. In nucleotides, the CDR3 is TGCGCCAGCAGCTTGGGTCTAGCGGGATTGGGCCATGAGCAGTTCTTC.